This entry lists 18 T cell receptor beta chains sequenced from one sample in a study of shared clonotypes between healthy human individuals. Assay: immunoSEQ multiplex PCR; the TCRdb copy retains only in-frame clones and omits some. The table records about 2 million clones, approximately 94% of them present only once. Naive CD8 cells were CD45RO-negative, positively selected for CCR7, excluding terminally differentiated effector memory CD45RA+ cells. Material: naive CD8+ T cells sorted from blood. The receptors stem from a man younger than 35 in good health.

The gene calls are TRBV4-2 and TRBJ1-3; D unclear. The germline gives CDR1 LGHNA, CDR2 YNFKEQ. With 0 bases removed from V and 2 bases from J, the gap between germline ends came to 8 bases. The CDR3 loop spans 15 amino acids. The CDR3 DNA is TGTGCCAGCAGCCAAGAAGCCAGGCCTGGAAACACCATATATTTT. Translated, it gives CASSQEARPGNTIYF.

This chain connects TRBV19 to TRBJ2-5; 7 nucleotides line up with TRBD1. Germline values: CDR1 LNHDA, CDR2 SQIVND (reference sequence). Losses at the gene ends were 3 bases for V and 5 bases for J; bases not matched to a gene: 6. This CDR3 spans 14 amino acids. In DNA, the CDR3 is TGTGCCAGTAGTATGGCAGGGGGACGGGAGACCCAGTACTTC. Translated, it gives CASSMAGGRETQYF.

The J gene is TRBJ2-7, the V gene TRBV5-6; D not resolved. V dropped 4 bases and J dropped 3 bases, with 17 bases sitting between them. This CDR3 comprises 15 residues. Germline loops: CDR1 SGHDT, CDR2 YYEEEE. CDR3 bases: TGTGCCAGCAGCGCTGGTGGCGGCATAATCTACGAGCAGTACTTC. Amino acids: CASSAGGGIIYEQYF.

V gene TRBV6-1 combines with J gene TRBJ1-4, with TRBD1 matching over 11 bases. CDR1 and CDR2 from the germline V gene are MNHNS and SASEGT. V lost 4 bases to trimming and J lost 7 bases; unmatched junction nucleotides: 2. The CDR3 loop spans 14 amino acids. The CDR3 spells CASSAGTGGEKLFF. The CDR3 DNA reads as TGTGCCAGCAGTGCCGGGACAGGGGGTGAAAAACTGTTTTTT.

The CDR3 DNA reads TGTGCCAGTAGTCCAGGAGCGGGGGACTATGGCTACACCTTC. As protein: CASSPGAGDYGYTF. The V gene is TRBV19, the J gene TRBJ1-2, with D perhaps TRBD1 (5 bases). This CDR3 has 14 residues. V lost 5 bases, J lost 3 bases, and 13 bases lay in between. From germline, CDR1 is LNHDA and CDR2 SQIVND (reference sequence). The complete variable domain, with remaining parts taken from reference TRBV19 and TRBJ1-2, reads DGGITQSPKYLFRKEGQNVTLSCEQNLNHDAMYWYRQDPGQGLRLIYYSQIVNDFQKGDIAEGYSVSREKKESFPLTVTSAQKNPTAFYLCASSPGAGDYGYTFGSGTRLTVV.

CDR3 bases: TGCGCCAGCAGCCAAGTATGGGGGGGGATTAATCAGCCCCAGCATTTT. Translation: CASSQVWGGINQPQHF. The J gene is TRBJ1-5, the V gene TRBV4-3; TRBD1 might be the D (5 bases). V lost 1 base to trimming and J lost 4 bases, with 14 bases between them. Germline V CDR1 and CDR2: LGHNA, YSLEER. The CDR3 has 16 residues.

In the case of this clone: Other DNA sequences in this sample translate to the same CDR3. The chain uses TRBV9 and TRBJ2-1; D is tentatively TRBD1 or TRBD2 (5 bases each). V gave up 2 bases and J gave up 1 base, with 10 bases separating them. Germline lookup yields CDR1 SGDLS and CDR2 YYNGEE. The CDR3 length is 15 residues. CDR3 residues: CASSVRGSSYNEQFF. For the CDR3, the DNA is TGTGCCAGCAGCGTGAGGGGATCGTCCTACAATGAGCAGTTCTTC.

The V call is TRBV5-1, the J call TRBJ1-1; maybe TRBD1 (6 bases). This CDR3 contains 14 residues. In germline, CDR1 is SGHRS, CDR2 YFSETQ. V was shortened by 4 bases and J by 5 bases, with 15 bases between the two germline ends. The CDR3 here is CASSSRGSATEAFF. The CDR3 DNA reads TGCGCCAGCAGCAGCAGGGGTTCTGCGACTGAAGCTTTCTTT.

The rearrangement uses TRBV5-8 and TRBJ2-7; D might be TRBD1 (6 bases). Germline V lookup: CDR1 SGHTS, CDR2 YDEGEE. The CDR3 spans 12 residues. The ends were cut back, 5 bases at V and 6 bases at J, with 12 bases in the middle. The CDR3 nucleotides read TGTGCCAGCAGTCGGGACACCATCGAGCAGTACTTC. It codes for CASSRDTIEQYF.

The chain carries TRBV11-2 and TRBJ2-3; TRBD1 matches 9 bases. CDR1 and CDR2 (germline): SGHAT, FQNNGV. V was pared by 1 base and J by 5 bases, with 10 bases of the junction left unmatched. The CDR3 sequence is 17 residues long. For the CDR3, the DNA is TGTGCCAGCAGCTTAGCTAAGGGACAGGGAGGGGGAGATACGCAGTATTTT. It translates to CASSLAKGQGGGDTQYF.

The V gene is TRBV28, the J gene TRBJ2-7, with D possibly being TRBD2 (7 bases). This CDR3 comprises 16 residues. CDR1 and CDR2 (germline): MDHEN, SYDVKM. Trimming took 1 base from V and 2 from J, leaving 15 bases between them. The CDR3 loop reads CASSLLGGGFPYEQYF. The DNA for the CDR3 is TGTGCCAGCAGTTTATTGGGCGGGGGCTTCCCCTACGAGCAGTACTTC.

This clone appeared once. The gene calls are TRBV13 and TRBJ1-2, with D possibly TRBD1 on 6 matching bases. Trimming removed 7 bases from V and 5 bases from J, with 14 bases in between. Germline CDR1 is PRHDT and CDR2 is FYEKMQ (reference sequence). The CDR3 is 13 residues long. The DNA for the CDR3 is TGTGCCAGCAACCTCAGGGGCGAGTATGGCTACACCTTC. Encoded protein: CASNLRGEYGYTF.

Concerning this clone itself: One end of the junction is discordant with germline, which a read error may explain. The chain combines TRBV6-1 with TRBJ2-3; D not resolved. The germline gives CDR1 MNHNS, CDR2 SASEGT. The CDR3 has 12 amino acids. The CDR3 nucleotides are TGTGCCAGCGGTGAGGTCCGGGATACGCAGTATTTT. Translating it yields CASGEVRDTQYF.

The chain is built from TRBV10-1 and TRBJ2-3; D perhaps matches TRBD1 (6 bases). Trimming took 2 bases from V and 0 from J, leaving 18 bases between them. The germline CDR1 and CDR2 sequences are WNHNN and SYGVQD (reference sequence). The CDR3 is 18 amino acids. The chain's CDR3 is CASSELPGGQTSTDTQYF. The CDR3, as DNA: TGCGCCAGCAGTGAGCTTCCTGGGGGCCAAACTAGCACAGATACGCAGTATTTT.

This chain links TRBV11-2 with TRBJ1-5, with 11 bases matching TRBD1. The germline V gene encodes CDR1 SGHAT and CDR2 FQNNGV. V gave up 5 bases and J gave up 0 bases; unmatched junction bases: 6. This CDR3 has 17 amino acids. CDR3 sequence (DNA): TGTGCCAGCAGCATCGGACAGGGGGCATATAGCAATCAGCCCCAGCATTTT. This sequence encodes CASSIGQGAYSNQPQHF.

V usage is TRBV7-8 and J usage is TRBJ1-1, with D unresolved. CDR3 length equals 13 residues. Germline V lookup: CDR1 SGHVS, CDR2 FQNEAQ. With 1 base removed from V and 5 bases from J, the gap between germline ends came to 8 bases. The CDR3 is CASSLVWGTEAFF. The CDR3 nucleotides are TGTGCCAGCAGCTTAGTTTGGGGAACTGAAGCTTTCTTT.

This chain joins TRBV7-8 and TRBJ2-1, with TRBD1 matching over 9 bases. V dropped 5 bases and J dropped 9; count of bases not matched to a gene: 14. Germline V CDR1 and CDR2: SGHVS, FQNEAQ. This CDR3 is built from 16 residues. CDR3 in amino acids: CASSKIVGQGLGEQFF. CDR3 coding DNA: TGTGCCAGCAGCAAAATTGTGGGACAGGGTCTGGGTGAGCAGTTCTTC.

The chain has TRBV5-8 and TRBJ2-5, with TRBD1 matching over 8 bases. CDR3 length: 16 residues. The ends lost 4 bases at V and 2 bases at J; junction bases unmatched: 10. In germline, CDR1 is SGHTS, CDR2 YDEGEE. CDR3 DNA: TGTGCCAGCAGCCCACGATGGACAGGGCCTCAAGAGACCCAGTACTTC. Amino acids: CASSPRWTGPQETQYF.